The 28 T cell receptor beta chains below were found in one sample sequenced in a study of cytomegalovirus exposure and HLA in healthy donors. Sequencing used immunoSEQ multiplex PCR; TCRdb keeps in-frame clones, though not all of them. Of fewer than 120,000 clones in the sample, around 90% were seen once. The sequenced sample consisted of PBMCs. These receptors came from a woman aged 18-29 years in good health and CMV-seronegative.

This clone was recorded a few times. DNA for the CDR3: TGTGCCAGCAGTTTAACAGGGAACTATGGCTACACCTTC. Its translation is CASSLTGNYGYTF. The rearrangement joins TRBV27 to TRBJ1-2; D might be TRBD1 (6 bases). Germline assignment: CDR1 MNHEY and CDR2 SMNVEV (reference sequence). CDR3 length: 13 amino acids. V gave up 2 bases and J gave up 2 bases, with 6 bases separating them.

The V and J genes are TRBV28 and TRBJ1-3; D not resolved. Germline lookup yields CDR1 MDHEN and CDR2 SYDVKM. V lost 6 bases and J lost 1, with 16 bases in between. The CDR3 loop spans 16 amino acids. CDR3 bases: TGTGCCAGCAGCGCGAGGCTGTTTCCATCTGGAAACACCATATATTTT. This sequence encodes CASSARLFPSGNTIYF.

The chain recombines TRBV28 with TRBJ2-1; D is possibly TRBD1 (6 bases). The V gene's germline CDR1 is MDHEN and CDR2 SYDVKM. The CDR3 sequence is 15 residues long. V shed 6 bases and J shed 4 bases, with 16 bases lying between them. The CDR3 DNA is TGTGCCAGCAGATCGCCGGGACAACAGTACAATGAGCAGTTCTTC. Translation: CASRSPGQQYNEQFF.

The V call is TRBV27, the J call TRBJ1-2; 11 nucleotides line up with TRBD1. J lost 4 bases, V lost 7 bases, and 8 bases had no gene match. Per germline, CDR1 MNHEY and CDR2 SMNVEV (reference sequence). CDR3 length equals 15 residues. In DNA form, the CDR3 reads TGTGCCAGCACCCCAGGGACAGGGGGTGGCTATGGCTACACCTTC. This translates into CASTPGTGGGYGYTF.

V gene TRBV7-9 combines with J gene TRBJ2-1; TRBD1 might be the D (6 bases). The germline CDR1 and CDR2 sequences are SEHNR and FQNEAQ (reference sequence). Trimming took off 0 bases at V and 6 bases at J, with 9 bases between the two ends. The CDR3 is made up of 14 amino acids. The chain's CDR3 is CASSLAGRGNEQFF. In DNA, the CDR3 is TGTGCCAGCAGCTTAGCTGGCAGGGGCAATGAGCAGTTCTTC.

CDR3 bases: TGCGCCAGCAGGCCCGGGGCGGGAGACGAGCAGTACTTC. It is translated as CASRPGAGDEQYF. The V and J genes are TRBV5-1 and TRBJ2-7; 7 nucleotides match TRBD2. Germline V gene sequence: CDR1 SGHRS, CDR2 YFSETQ. Unmatched junction bases numbered 7, after V lost 5 bases and J lost 5 bases. The CDR3 runs to 13 residues.

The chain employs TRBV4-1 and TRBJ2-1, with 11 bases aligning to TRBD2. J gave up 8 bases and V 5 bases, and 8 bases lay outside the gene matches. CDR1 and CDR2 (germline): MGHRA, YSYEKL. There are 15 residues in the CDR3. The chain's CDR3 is CASSNSGGAKDEQFF. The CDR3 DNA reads TGCGCCAGCAGCAATAGCGGGGGGGCTAAAGATGAGCAGTTCTTC.

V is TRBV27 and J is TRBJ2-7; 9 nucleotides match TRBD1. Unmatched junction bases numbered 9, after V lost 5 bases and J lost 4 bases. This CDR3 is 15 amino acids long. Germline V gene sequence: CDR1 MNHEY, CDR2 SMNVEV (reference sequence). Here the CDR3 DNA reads TGTGCCAGCAGTCCCCAGACAGGGGGAAGGTACGAGCAGTACTTC. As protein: CASSPQTGGRYEQYF.

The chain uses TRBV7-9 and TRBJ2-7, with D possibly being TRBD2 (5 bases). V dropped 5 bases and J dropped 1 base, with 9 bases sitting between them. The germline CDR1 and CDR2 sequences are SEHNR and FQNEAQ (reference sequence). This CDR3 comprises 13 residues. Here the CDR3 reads CASSPAGSYEQYF. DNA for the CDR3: TGTGCCAGCAGCCCCGCGGGTTCCTACGAGCAGTACTTC.

Here the CDR3 DNA reads TGTGCCAGTAGTTTTGGGGCCGGCAGGGGGACTTCCTCTGGAAACACCATATATTTT. Protein product: CASSFGAGRGTSSGNTIYF. The rearrangement uses TRBV19 and TRBJ1-3, with 7 bases identical to TRBD1. CDR3 length equals 19 residues. Trimming removed 5 bases from V and 0 bases from J; junction bases left unmatched: 16. Germline-derived CDR1 and CDR2 are LNHDA and SQIVND (reference sequence).

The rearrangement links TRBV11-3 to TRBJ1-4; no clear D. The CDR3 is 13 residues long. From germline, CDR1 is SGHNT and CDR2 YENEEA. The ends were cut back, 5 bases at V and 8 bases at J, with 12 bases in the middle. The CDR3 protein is CASSAGREEKLFF. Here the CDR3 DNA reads TGTGCCAGCAGCGCCGGGAGAGAGGAAAAACTGTTTTTT. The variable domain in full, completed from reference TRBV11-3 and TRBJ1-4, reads EAGVVQSPRYKIIEKKQPVAFWCNPISGHNTLYWYLQNLGQGPELLIRYENEEAVDDSQLPKDRFSAERLKGVDSTLKIQPAELGDSAVYLCASSAGREEKLFFGSGTQLSVL.

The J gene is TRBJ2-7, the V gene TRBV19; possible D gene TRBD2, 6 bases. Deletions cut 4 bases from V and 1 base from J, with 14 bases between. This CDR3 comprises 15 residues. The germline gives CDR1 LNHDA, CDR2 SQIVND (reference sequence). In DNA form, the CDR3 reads TGTGCCAGTAGTACACCAAGGAGGGGATCCTACGAGCAGTACTTC. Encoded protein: CASSTPRRGSYEQYF.

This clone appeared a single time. CDR3 in amino acids: CASSNTGVYEQYF. The CDR3, as DNA: TGTGCCAGCAGCAATACAGGGGTCTACGAGCAGTACTTC. The V and J genes are TRBV7-2 and TRBJ2-7, with 7 bases aligning to TRBD1. Trimming took 5 bases from V and 3 from J; bases not matched to a gene: 4. The germline V gene has CDR1 SGHTA and CDR2 FQGNSA. This CDR3 contains 13 residues.

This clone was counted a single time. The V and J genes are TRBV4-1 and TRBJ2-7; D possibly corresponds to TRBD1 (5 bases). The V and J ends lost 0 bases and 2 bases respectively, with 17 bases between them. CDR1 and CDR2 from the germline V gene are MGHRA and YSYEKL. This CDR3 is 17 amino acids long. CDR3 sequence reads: CASSQDKQGGAPYEQYF. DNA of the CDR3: TGCGCCAGCAGCCAAGATAAGCAGGGCGGAGCCCCCTACGAGCAGTACTTC.

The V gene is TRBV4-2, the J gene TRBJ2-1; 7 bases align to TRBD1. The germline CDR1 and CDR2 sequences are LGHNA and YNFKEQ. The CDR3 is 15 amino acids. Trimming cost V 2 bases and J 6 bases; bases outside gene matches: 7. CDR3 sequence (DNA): TGTGCCAGCAGCCAAACCGACAGGGTAACCAATGAGCAGTTCTTC. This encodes CASSQTDRVTNEQFF.

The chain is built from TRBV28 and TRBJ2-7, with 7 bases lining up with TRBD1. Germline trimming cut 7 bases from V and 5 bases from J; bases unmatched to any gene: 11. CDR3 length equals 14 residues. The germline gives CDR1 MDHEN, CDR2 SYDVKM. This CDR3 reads CASTLGRGLNEQYF. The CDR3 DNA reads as TGTGCCAGCACCCTGGGAAGGGGGCTTAACGAGCAGTACTTC.

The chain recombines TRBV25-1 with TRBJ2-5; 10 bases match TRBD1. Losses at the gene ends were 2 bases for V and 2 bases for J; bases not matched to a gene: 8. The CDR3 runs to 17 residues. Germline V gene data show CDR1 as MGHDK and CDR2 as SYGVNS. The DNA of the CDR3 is TGTGCCAGCAGTGAAGCCAGTGGGACAGGGGTTCAAGAGACCCAGTACTTC. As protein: CASSEASGTGVQETQYF.

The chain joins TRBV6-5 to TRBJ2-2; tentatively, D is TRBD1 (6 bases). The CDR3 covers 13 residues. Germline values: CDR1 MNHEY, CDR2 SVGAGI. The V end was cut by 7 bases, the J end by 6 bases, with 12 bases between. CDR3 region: CASNDRFAGELFF. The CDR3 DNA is TGTGCCAGCAATGACAGGTTCGCCGGGGAGCTGTTTTTT.

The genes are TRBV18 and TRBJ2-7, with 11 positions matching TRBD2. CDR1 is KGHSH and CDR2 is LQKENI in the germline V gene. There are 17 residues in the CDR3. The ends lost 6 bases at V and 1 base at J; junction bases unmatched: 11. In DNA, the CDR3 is TGTGCCAGCTCGATCTACTTGACTAGCGGGACTTCCTACGAGCAGTACTTC. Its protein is CASSIYLTSGTSYEQYF.

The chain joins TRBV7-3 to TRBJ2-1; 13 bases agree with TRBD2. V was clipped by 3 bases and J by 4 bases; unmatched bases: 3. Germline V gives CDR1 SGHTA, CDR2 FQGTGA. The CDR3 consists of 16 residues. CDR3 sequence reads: CASSFGLAGVYNEQFF. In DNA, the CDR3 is TGTGCCAGCAGCTTTGGACTAGCGGGAGTGTACAATGAGCAGTTCTTC.

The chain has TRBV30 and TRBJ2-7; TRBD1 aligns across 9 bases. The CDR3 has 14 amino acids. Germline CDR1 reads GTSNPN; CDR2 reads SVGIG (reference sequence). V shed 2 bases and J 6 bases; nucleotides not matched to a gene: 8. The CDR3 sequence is CAWSLGQGRTEQYF. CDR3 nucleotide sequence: TGTGCCTGGAGTTTGGGACAGGGAAGGACCGAGCAGTACTTC.

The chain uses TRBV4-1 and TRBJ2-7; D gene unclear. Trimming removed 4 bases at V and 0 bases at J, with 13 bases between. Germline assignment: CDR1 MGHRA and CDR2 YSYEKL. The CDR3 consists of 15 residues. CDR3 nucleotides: TGCGCCAGCAGCCCCTTTGAAAGGAGCTCCTACGAGCAGTACTTC. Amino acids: CASSPFERSSYEQYF.

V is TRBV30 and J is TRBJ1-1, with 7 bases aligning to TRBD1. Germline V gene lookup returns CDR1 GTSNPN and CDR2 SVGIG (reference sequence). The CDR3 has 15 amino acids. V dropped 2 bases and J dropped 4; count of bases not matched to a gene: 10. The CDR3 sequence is CAWSSQRGRVTEAFF. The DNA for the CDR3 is TGTGCCTGGAGTTCCCAAAGGGGGCGAGTCACTGAAGCTTTCTTT.

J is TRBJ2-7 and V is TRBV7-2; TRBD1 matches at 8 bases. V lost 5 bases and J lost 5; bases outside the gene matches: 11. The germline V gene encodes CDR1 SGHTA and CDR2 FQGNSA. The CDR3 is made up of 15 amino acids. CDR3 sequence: CASSISGQGGDEQYF. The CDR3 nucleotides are TGTGCCAGCAGCATAAGCGGACAGGGCGGGGACGAGCAGTACTTC.

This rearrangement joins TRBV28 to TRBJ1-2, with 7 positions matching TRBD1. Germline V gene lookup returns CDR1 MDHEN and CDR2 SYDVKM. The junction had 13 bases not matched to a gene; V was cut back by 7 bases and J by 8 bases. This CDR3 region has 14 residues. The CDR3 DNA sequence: TGTGCCAGCACGGACAGGCCTGCATTTGGGGGCTACACCTTC. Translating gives CASTDRPAFGGYTF.

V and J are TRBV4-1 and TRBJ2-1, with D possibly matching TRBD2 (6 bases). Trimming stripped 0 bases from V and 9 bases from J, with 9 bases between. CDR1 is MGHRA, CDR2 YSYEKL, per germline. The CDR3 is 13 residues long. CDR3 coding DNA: TGCGCCAGCAGCCAAGAGCTAGCGTTTGAGCAGTTCTTC. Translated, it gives CASSQELAFEQFF.

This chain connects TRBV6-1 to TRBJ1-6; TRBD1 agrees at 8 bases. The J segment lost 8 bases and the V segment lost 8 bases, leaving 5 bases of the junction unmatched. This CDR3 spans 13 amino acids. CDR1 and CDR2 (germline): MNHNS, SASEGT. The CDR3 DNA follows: TGTGCCAGCGGGACAGGACTCGATTCACCCCTCCACTTT. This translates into CASGTGLDSPLHF.

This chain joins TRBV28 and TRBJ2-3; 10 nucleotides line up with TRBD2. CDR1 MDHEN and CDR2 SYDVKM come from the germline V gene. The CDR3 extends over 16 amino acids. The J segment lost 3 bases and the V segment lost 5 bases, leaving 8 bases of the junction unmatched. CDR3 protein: CASSPQRGGRTDTQYF. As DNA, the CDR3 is TGTGCCAGCAGTCCTCAGCGGGGGGGCAGAACAGATACGCAGTATTTT. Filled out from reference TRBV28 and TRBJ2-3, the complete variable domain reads DVKVTQSSRYLVKRTGEKVFLECVQDMDHENMFWYRQDPGLGLRLIYFSYDVKMKEKGDIPEGYSVSREKKERFSLILESASTNQTSMYLCASSPQRGGRTDTQYFGPGTRLTVL.